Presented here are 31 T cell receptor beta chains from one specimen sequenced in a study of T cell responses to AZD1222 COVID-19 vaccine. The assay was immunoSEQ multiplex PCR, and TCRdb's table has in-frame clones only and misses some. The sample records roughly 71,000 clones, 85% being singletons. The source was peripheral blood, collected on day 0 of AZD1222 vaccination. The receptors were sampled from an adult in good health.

The CDR3 protein is CASSPGRVYEQYF. CDR3 DNA sequence: TGTGCCAGCAGTCCGGGACGAGTCTACGAGCAGTACTTC. The genes are TRBV6-2 or TRBV6-3 and TRBJ2-7; D could derive from TRBD1 or TRBD2 (5 bases each). Germline CDR1 MNHEY, CDR2 SVGEGT. The length of the CDR3 is 13 residues. V lost 5 bases, J lost 3 bases, and 11 bases lay in between.

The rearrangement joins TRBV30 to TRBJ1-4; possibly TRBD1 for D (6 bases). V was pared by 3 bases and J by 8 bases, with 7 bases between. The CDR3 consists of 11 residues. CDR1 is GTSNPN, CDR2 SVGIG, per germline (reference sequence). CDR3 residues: CAWRDREKLFF. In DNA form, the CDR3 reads TGTGCCTGGAGAGACAGGGAAAAACTGTTTTTT. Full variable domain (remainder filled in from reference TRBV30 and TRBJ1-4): SQTIHQWPATLVQPVGSPLSLECTVEGTSNPNLYWYRQAAGRGLQLLFYSVGIGQISSEVPQNLSASRPQDRQFILSSKKLLLSDSGFYLCAWRDREKLFFGSGTQLSVL.

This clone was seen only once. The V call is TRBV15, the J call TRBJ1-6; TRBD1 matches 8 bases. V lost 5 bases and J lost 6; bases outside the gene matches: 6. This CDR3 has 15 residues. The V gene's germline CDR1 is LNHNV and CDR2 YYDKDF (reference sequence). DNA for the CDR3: TGTGCCACCAGCCGAAAAGACAGGGGTAATTCACCCCTCCACTTT. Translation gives CATSRKDRGNSPLHF.

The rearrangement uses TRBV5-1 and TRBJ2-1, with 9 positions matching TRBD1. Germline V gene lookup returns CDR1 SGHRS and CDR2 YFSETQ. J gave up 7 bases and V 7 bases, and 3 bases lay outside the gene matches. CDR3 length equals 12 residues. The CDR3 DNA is TGCGCCAGCTCCGGACAGGGGAATGAGCAGTTCTTC. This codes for CASSGQGNEQFF.

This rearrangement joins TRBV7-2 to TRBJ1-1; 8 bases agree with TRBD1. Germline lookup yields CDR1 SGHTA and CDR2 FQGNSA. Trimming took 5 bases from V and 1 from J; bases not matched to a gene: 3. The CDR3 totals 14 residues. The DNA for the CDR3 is TGTGCCAGCAGCACCGACAGGGGGAACACTGAAGCTTTCTTT. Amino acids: CASSTDRGNTEAFF.

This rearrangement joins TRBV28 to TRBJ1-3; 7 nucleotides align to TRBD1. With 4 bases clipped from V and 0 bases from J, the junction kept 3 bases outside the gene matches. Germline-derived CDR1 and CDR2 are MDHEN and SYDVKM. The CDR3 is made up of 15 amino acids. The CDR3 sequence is CASSWGDSSGNTIYF. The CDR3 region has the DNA TGTGCCAGCAGTTGGGGGGACAGCTCTGGAAACACCATATATTTT.

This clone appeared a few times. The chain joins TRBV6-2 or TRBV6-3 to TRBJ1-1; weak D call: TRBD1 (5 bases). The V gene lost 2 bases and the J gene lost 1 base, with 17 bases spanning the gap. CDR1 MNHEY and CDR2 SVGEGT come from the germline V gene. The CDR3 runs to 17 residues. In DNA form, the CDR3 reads TGTGCCAGCAGTTACAGGCAGGGCTTCGGCGGGAACACTGAAGCTTTCTTT. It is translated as CASSYRQGFGGNTEAFF.

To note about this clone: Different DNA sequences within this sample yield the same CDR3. Here the CDR3 reads CASSPPTGGNTGELFF. The DNA of the CDR3 is TGTGCCAGCTCACCACCTACAGGGGGGAACACCGGGGAGCTGTTTTTT. The rearrangement links TRBV18 to TRBJ2-2, with 8 bases lining up with TRBD1. Germline V gene data show CDR1 as KGHSH and CDR2 as LQKENI. Germline trimming cut 0 bases from V and 1 base from J; bases unmatched to any gene: 1. The CDR3 has 16 residues.

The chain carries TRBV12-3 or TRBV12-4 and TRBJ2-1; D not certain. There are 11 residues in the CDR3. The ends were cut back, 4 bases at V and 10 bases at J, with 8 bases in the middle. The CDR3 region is CASSSLREQFF. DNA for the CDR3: TGTGCCAGCAGTTCCCTTAGAGAGCAGTTCTTC.

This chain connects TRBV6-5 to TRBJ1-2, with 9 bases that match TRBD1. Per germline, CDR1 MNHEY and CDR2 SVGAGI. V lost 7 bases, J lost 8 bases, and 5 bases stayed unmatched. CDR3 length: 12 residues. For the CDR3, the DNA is TGTGCCAGCAACGGACAGGGGCGCGGCTACACCTTC. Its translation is CASNGQGRGYTF.

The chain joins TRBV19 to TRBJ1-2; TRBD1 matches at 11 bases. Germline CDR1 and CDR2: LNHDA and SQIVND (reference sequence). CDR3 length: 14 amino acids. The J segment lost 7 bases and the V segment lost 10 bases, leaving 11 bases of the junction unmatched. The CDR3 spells CATKKDRGQGGYTF. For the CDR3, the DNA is TGTGCCACTAAAAAGGACAGGGGGCAGGGTGGCTACACCTTC.

CDR3 sequence reads: CASKSLRADTQYF. In nucleotides, the CDR3 is TGTGCCAGTAAGTCCCTGCGGGCAGATACGCAGTATTTT. The chain carries TRBV6-5 and TRBJ2-3, with D perhaps TRBD2 (5 bases). V gave up 9 bases and J gave up 4 bases, with 14 bases separating them. The CDR3 consists of 13 residues. Germline V CDR1 and CDR2: MNHEY, SVGAGI.

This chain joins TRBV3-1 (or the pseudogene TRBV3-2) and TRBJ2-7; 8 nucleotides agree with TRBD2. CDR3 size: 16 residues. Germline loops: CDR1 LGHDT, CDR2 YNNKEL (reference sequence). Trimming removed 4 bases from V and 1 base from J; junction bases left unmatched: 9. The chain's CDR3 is CASSPHSGGMSYEQYF. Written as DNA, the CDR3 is TGTGCCAGCAGCCCACACAGCGGGGGAATGTCCTACGAGCAGTACTTC.

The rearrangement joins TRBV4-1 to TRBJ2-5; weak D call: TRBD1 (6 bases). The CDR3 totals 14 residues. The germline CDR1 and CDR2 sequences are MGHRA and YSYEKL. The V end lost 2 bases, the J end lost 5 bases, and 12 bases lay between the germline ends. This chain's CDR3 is CASSQPDRLETQYF. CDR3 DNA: TGCGCCAGCAGCCAACCCGACAGGTTGGAGACCCAGTACTTC.

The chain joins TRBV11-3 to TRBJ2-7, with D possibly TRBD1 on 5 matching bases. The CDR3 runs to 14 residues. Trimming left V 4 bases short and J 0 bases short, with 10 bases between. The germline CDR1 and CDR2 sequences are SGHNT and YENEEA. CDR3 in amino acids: CASSSQGNSYEQYF. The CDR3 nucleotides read TGTGCCAGCAGCTCGCAGGGAAACTCCTACGAGCAGTACTTC.

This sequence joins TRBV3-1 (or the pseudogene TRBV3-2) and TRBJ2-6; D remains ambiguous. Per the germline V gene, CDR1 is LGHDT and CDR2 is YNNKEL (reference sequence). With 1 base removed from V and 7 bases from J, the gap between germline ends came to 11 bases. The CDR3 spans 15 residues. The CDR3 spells CASSQAAVAANVLTF. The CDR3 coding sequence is TGTGCCAGCAGCCAAGCGGCAGTCGCCGCCAACGTCCTGACTTTC.

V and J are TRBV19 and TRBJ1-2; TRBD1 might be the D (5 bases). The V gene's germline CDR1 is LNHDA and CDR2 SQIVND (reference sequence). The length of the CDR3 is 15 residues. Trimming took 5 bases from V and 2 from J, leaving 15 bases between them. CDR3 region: CASSPPGGPNYGYTF. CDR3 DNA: TGTGCCAGTAGTCCCCCTGGGGGACCGAACTATGGCTACACCTTC.

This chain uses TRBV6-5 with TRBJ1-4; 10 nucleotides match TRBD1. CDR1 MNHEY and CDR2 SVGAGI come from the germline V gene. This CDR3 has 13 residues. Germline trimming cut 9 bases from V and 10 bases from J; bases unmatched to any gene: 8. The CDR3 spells CASSGTGEGKLFF. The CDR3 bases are TGTGCCAGTTCCGGGACAGGGGAGGGAAAACTGTTTTTT.

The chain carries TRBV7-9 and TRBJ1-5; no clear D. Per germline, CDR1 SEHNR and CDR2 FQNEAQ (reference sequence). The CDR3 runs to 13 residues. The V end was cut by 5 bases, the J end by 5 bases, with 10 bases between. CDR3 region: CASSTGWDQPQHF. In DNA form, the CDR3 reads TGTGCCAGCAGCACCGGGTGGGATCAGCCCCAGCATTTT.

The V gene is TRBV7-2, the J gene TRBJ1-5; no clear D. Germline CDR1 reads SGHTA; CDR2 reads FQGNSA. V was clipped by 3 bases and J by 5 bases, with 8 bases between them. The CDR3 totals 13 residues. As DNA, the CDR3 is TGTGCCAGCAGCTTCGATAGGGATCAGCCCCAGCATTTT. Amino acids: CASSFDRDQPQHF.

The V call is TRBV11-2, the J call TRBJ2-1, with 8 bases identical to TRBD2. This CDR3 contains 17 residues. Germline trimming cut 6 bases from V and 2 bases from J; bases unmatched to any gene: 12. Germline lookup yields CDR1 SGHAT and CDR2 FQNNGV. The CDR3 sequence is CASRSPAAGDTYNEQFF. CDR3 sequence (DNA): TGTGCCAGCAGATCGCCCGCAGCGGGGGATACCTACAATGAGCAGTTCTTC.

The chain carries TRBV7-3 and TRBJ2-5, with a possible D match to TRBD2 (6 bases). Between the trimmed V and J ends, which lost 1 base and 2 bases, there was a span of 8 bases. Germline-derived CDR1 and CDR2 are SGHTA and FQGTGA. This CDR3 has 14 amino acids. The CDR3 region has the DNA TGTGCCAGCAGCTTAAATGGGGGGCAAGAGACCCAGTACTTC. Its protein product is CASSLNGGQETQYF. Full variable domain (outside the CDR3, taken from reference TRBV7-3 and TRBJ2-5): GAGVSQTPSNKVTEKGKYVELRCDPISGHTALYWYRQSLGQGPEFLIYFQGTGAADDSGLPNDRFFAVRPEGSVSTLKIQRTERGDSAVYLCASSLNGGQETQYFGPGTRLLVL.

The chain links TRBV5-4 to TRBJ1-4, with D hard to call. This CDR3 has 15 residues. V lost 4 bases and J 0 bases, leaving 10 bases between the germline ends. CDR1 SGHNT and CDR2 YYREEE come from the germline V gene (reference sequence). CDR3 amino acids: CASSRGDATNEKLFF. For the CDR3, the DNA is TGTGCCAGCAGCCGTGGGGATGCAACTAATGAAAAACTGTTTTTT.

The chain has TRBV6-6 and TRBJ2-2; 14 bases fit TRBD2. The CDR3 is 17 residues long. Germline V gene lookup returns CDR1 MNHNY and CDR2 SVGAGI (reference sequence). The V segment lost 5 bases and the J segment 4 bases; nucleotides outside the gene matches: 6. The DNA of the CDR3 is TGTGCCAGCAGTCGACTAGCGGGAGGGCCGACCACCGGGGAGCTGTTTTTT. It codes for CASSRLAGGPTTGELFF.

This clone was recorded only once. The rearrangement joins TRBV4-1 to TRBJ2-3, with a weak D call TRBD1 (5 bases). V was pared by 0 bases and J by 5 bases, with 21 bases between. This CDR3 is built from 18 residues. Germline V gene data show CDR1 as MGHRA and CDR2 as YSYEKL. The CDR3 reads CASSQERTSRLIGDTQYF. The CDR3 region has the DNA TGCGCCAGCAGCCAAGAAAGGACAAGCCGATTGATAGGAGATACGCAGTATTTT.

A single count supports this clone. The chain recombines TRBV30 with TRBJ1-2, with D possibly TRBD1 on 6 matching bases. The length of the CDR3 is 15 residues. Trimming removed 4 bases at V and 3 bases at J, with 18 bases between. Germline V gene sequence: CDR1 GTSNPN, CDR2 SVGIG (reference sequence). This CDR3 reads CAWMGQAGAYYGYTF. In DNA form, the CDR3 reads TGTGCCTGGATGGGCCAGGCGGGGGCCTACTATGGCTACACCTTC.

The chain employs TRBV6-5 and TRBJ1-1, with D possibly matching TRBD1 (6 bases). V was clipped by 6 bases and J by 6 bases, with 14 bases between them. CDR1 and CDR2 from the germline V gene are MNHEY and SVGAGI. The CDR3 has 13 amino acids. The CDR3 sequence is CASRYEGGSEAFF. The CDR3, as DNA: TGTGCCAGCAGATACGAGGGGGGGTCTGAAGCTTTCTTT.

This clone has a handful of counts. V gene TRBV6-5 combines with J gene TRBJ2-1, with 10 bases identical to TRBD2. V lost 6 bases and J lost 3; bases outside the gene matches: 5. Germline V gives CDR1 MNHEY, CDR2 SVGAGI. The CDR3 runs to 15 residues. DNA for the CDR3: TGTGCCAGCAGCTCTAGCGGGAGTGGCTACAATGAGCAGTTCTTC. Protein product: CASSSSGSGYNEQFF.

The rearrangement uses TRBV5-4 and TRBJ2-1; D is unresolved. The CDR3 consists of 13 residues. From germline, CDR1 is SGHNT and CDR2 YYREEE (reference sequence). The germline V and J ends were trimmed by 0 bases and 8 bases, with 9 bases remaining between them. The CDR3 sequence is CASSLELVDEQFF. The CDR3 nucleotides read TGTGCCAGCAGCTTGGAGCTGGTCGATGAGCAGTTCTTC. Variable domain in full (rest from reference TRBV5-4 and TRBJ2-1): ETGVTQSPTHLIKTRGQQVTLRCSSQSGHNTVSWYQQALGQGPQFIFQYYREEENGRGNFPPRFSGLQFPNYSSELNVNALELDDSALYLCASSLELVDEQFFGPGTRLTVL.

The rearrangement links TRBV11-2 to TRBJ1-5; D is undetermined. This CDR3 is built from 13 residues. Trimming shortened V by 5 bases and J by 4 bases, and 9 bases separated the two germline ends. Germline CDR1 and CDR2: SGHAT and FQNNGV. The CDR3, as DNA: TGTGCCAGCAGCCTCCAGGAAAATCAGCCCCAGCATTTT. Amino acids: CASSLQENQPQHF.

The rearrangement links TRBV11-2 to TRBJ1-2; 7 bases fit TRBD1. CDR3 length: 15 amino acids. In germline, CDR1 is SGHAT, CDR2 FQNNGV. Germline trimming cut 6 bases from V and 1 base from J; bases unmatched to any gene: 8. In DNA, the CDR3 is TGTGCCAGCAGTAGCGGACAGGTGCTTAACTATGGCTACACCTTC. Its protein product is CASSSGQVLNYGYTF.